The next 17 T cell receptor beta chains were all read from a single sample in a study of shared clonotypes between healthy human individuals (dated by TCRdb to the early 2020s). Libraries came from the immunoSEQ multiplex PCR assay. TCRdb took this table from immuneACCESS and kept in-frame rearrangements with V and J called. Such tables lack part of the clones; where checked against another copy, unresolved V genes explain under half of the gap, and the rest is unexplained. The sample data list 400,000 to 500,000 clones, and 79% of these were observed just once. Clones ranked in the top ten supply about 12% of the sample. The sequencing sample was made of PBMCs. The receptors here all came from a middle-aged woman in good health. Some clones in this sample may be carry-over from other donors' samples.

The chain is built from TRBV5-5 and TRBJ2-7; D may match TRBD1 or TRBD2 (5 bases each). The CDR3 is 13 residues long. The germline gives CDR1 SGHKS, CDR2 YYEKEE (reference sequence). Trimming cost V 5 bases and J 0 bases, with 9 bases left between them. The DNA of the CDR3 is TGTGCCAGCAGTACGGGACGCTCCTACGAGCAGTACTTC. Its protein product is CASSTGRSYEQYF. Full variable domain (missing parts from reference TRBV5-5 and TRBJ2-7): DAGVTQSPTHLIKTRGQQVTLRCSPISGHKSVSWYQQVLGQGPQFIFQYYEKEERGRGNFPDRFSARQFPNYSSELNVNALLLGDSALYLCASSTGRSYEQYFGPGTRLTVT.

V usage is TRBV19 and J usage is TRBJ1-4; tentatively, D is TRBD1 (5 bases). The germline CDR1 and CDR2 sequences are LNHDA and SQIVND (reference sequence). V was cut by 5 bases and J by 5 bases, with 18 bases left in between. The CDR3 is 16 amino acids. This CDR3 reads CASSDRGALGNEKLFF. CDR3 DNA sequence: TGTGCCAGTAGTGACAGAGGGGCATTGGGAAATGAAAAACTGTTTTTT.

The genes are TRBV18 and TRBJ1-5, with D possibly matching TRBD1 (5 bases). The CDR3 loop spans 13 amino acids. The germline V gene encodes CDR1 KGHSH and CDR2 LQKENI. V was trimmed by 6 bases and J by 5 bases, leaving 11 bases between them. The CDR3 DNA reads TGTGCCAGCTCCGGGGCGGTGGATCAGCCCCAGCATTTT. This translates into CASSGAVDQPQHF.

The chain has TRBV13 and TRBJ1-2, with D possibly matching TRBD1 (5 bases). The CDR3 runs 15 residues. Germline CDR1 is PRHDT and CDR2 is FYEKMQ (reference sequence). Deletions cut 1 base from V and 2 bases from J, with 11 bases between. The CDR3 sequence: CASSLAGVTNYGYTF. CDR3 DNA sequence: TGTGCCAGCAGCTTAGCGGGGGTAACGAACTATGGCTACACCTTC.

This clone was picked up a small number of times. This chain uses TRBV7-2 with TRBJ2-3; either TRBD1 or TRBD2 may fit D (5 bases each). CDR3 length equals 16 residues. Germline V CDR1 and CDR2: SGHTA, FQGNSA. The V end lost 3 bases, the J end lost 0 bases, and 13 bases lay between the germline ends. The CDR3 loop reads CASSFERDLSTDTQYF. The CDR3 bases are TGTGCCAGCAGCTTTGAAAGGGACCTTAGCACAGATACGCAGTATTTT.

The genes are TRBV18 and TRBJ1-2; D is possibly TRBD1 (5 bases). The CDR3 totals 13 residues. V was pared by 6 bases and J by 4 bases, with 12 bases between. Germline CDR1 is KGHSH and CDR2 is LQKENI. The CDR3, as DNA: TGTGCCAGCTCCCCAGAGACAGTCTATGGCTACACCTTC. Translation gives CASSPETVYGYTF.

The gene calls are TRBV11-2 and TRBJ2-5; possible D gene TRBD2, 6 bases. This CDR3 region has 11 residues. Trimming removed 5 bases at V and 11 bases at J, with 12 bases between. Germline V gene lookup returns CDR1 SGHAT and CDR2 FQNNGV. The CDR3 nucleotides are TGTGCCAGCAGCCTCCCGGGGGAGCAGTACTTC. As protein: CASSLPGEQYF.

This clone was observed once. This probably arose from a read error, given a far larger clone one base away. V and J are TRBV18 and TRBJ2-6; D remains unclear. V shed 8 bases and J shed 0 bases, with 5 bases lying between them. CDR3 size: 13 residues. The germline gives CDR1 KGHSH, CDR2 LQKENI. The CDR3 is CASASSGANVLTF. The CDR3 DNA is TGTGCCAGCGCCAGCTCTGGGGCCAACGTCCTGACTTTC.

The V gene is TRBV6-1, the J gene TRBJ1-4; unclear D gene. V was cut by 10 bases and J by 8 bases, with 8 bases left in between. Germline-derived CDR1 and CDR2 are MNHNS and SASEGT. This CDR3 contains 10 residues. CDR3 amino acids: CATAREKLFF. In DNA form, the CDR3 reads TGTGCCACCGCCAGGGAAAAACTGTTTTTT.

This chain links TRBV19 with TRBJ2-1; D may be TRBD1 (5 bases). The CDR3 consists of 14 residues. CDR1 and CDR2 (germline): LNHDA, SQIVND (reference sequence). Between the trimmed V and J ends, which lost 5 bases and 3 bases, there was a span of 11 bases. The CDR3 protein is CASSPLGRYNEQFF. The CDR3, as DNA: TGTGCCAGTAGTCCCCTGGGGCGCTACAATGAGCAGTTCTTC.

This clone was seen a few times. The rearrangement joins TRBV5-4 to TRBJ2-5; 12 positions agree with TRBD1. The germline CDR1 and CDR2 sequences are SGHNT and YYREEE (reference sequence). CDR3 size: 15 residues. The V and J ends lost 4 bases and 3 bases, in that order; junction bases with no gene match: 4. The CDR3 is CASSRGTGGEETQYF. Written as DNA, the CDR3 is TGTGCCAGCAGCCGGGGGACAGGGGGCGAAGAGACCCAGTACTTC.

The rearrangement joins TRBV5-4 to TRBJ1-1; maybe TRBD1 (5 bases). V lost 0 bases, J lost 3 bases, and 9 bases lay in between. Germline assignment: CDR1 SGHNT and CDR2 YYREEE (reference sequence). This CDR3 region has 14 residues. CDR3 sequence reads: CASSLAGRYTEAFF. As DNA, the CDR3 is TGTGCCAGCAGCTTGGCAGGGAGGTACACTGAAGCTTTCTTT.

The V gene is TRBV10-3, the J gene TRBJ2-3; 8 nucleotides line up with TRBD2. The CDR3 totals 15 residues. The trim removed 4 bases at V and 1 base at J, leaving 4 bases unmatched. Germline-derived CDR1 and CDR2 are ENHRY and SYGVKD. CDR3 nucleotide sequence: TGTGCCATCAGTGCGTGGCGGGAGGGCACAGATACGCAGTATTTT. It translates to CAISAWREGTDTQYF.

In this sample, this clone turned up many times. The J gene is TRBJ1-5, the V gene TRBV15; D not resolved. The V gene's germline CDR1 is LNHNV and CDR2 YYDKDF (reference sequence). V gave up 0 bases and J gave up 3 bases, with 6 bases separating them. CDR3 length: 14 amino acids. CDR3 amino acids: CATSRDGFNQPQHF. The CDR3 nucleotides read TGTGCCACCAGCAGAGACGGGTTCAATCAGCCCCAGCATTTT.

This chain joins TRBV29-1 and TRBJ2-7; D perhaps matches TRBD2 (6 bases). CDR1 and CDR2 (germline): SQVTM, ANQGSEA. The CDR3 runs to 14 residues. The V and J ends lost 4 bases and 5 bases respectively, with 18 bases between them. CDR3 nucleotides: TGCAGCGTTGGAAATGGAGGGTGGGGGGACGAGCAGTACTTC. This encodes CSVGNGGWGDEQYF.

The genes are TRBV28 and TRBJ2-7, with D possibly matching TRBD1 (6 bases). The CDR3 runs to 14 residues. The ends were cut back, 3 bases at V and 2 bases at J, with 11 bases in the middle. CDR1 and CDR2 (germline): MDHEN, SYDVKM. The CDR3 loop is CASSFLRGAYEQYF. The CDR3 nucleotides read TGTGCCAGCAGTTTCCTCAGGGGTGCCTACGAGCAGTACTTC. Filled out from reference TRBV28 and TRBJ2-7, the complete variable domain reads DVKVTQSSRYLVKRTGEKVFLECVQDMDHENMFWYRQDPGLGLRLIYFSYDVKMKEKGDIPEGYSVSREKKERFSLILESASTNQTSMYLCASSFLRGAYEQYFGPGTRLTVT.

About this clone itself: This same CDR3 is encoded by further DNA sequences in the sample. The V call is TRBV28, the J call TRBJ1-2, with TRBD1 matching 7 bases. The CDR3 is 15 residues long. Germline loops: CDR1 MDHEN, CDR2 SYDVKM. The J segment lost 0 bases and the V segment lost 5 bases, leaving 6 bases of the junction unmatched. CDR3 in DNA: TGTGCCAGCAGTGCCCCCGGGACAGCTAACTATGGCTACACCTTC. Translation: CASSAPGTANYGYTF.